Presented here are 15 T cell receptor beta chains from one specimen sequenced in a study of blood T cells in healthy people across ages. The use of a sample-barcoded 5' primer and a J-beta primer mix characterized a second PCR of about 7 to 12 cycles. Each CDR3 protein is one row after TCRdb ran MiXCR on the 5' RACE reads. The sample includes more than 900,000 distinct CDR3 sequences, approximately 25% of them seen just once. These records were also assigned to another study, of T cells of mothers and their children.

The specimen was blood. These receptors came from a girl under 10 years old in good health.

J is TRBJ2-3 and V is TRBV6-2 or TRBV6-3; D uncertain. The V end lost 8 bases, the J end lost 3 bases, and 12 bases lay between the germline ends. CDR1 is MNHEY and CDR2 is SVGEGT in the germline V gene. The CDR3 contains 13 residues. Written as DNA, the CDR3 is TGTGCCAGCCGTGCACAGCCAACAGATACGCAGTATTTT. Amino acids: CASRAQPTDTQYF.

V is TRBV5-1 and J is TRBJ2-5; D call uncertain. The J call is uncertain, as TRBJ2-1 better fits the DNA end. The length of the CDR3 is 15 residues. Germline V gene sequence: CDR1 SGHRS, CDR2 YFSETQ. CDR3 sequence reads: CASSLGSQTVNEQFF. The CDR3 DNA reads as TGCGCCAGCAGCTTGGGCTCCCAAACGGTCAATGAGCAGTTCTTC.

The sample holds a few counts of this clonotype. The chain employs TRBV6-5 and TRBJ2-6, with D tentatively TRBD1 (6 bases). CDR3 size: 16 residues. The germline V gene has CDR1 MNHEY and CDR2 SVGAGI. Trimming took off 2 bases at V and 2 bases at J, with 10 bases between the two ends. In DNA form, the CDR3 reads TGTGCCAGCAGTTACGATGGGGGCGCTGGGGCCAACGTCCTGACTTTC. Its protein is CASSYDGGAGANVLTF.

This clonotype was picked up a small number of times. The chain has TRBV9 and TRBJ2-7; 9 bases match TRBD1. The CDR3 totals 15 residues. The V gene end was trimmed by 3 bases and the J gene end by 1 base; junction bases not matched to a gene: 5. Germline V gene lookup returns CDR1 SGDLS and CDR2 YYNGEE. CDR3 sequence: CASSGGTGSSYEQYF. DNA for the CDR3: TGTGCCAGCAGCGGGGGGACAGGGAGTTCCTACGAGCAGTACTTC.

V gene TRBV12-3 or TRBV12-4 combines with J gene TRBJ2-5; D is unresolved. Trimming stripped 6 bases from V and 10 bases from J, with 15 bases between. This CDR3 comprises 12 residues. The CDR3, as DNA: TGTGCCAGCAGCCGCCTACAGAGAATCCAGTACTTC. As protein: CASSRLQRIQYF.

This clonotype has a handful of counts. The V and J genes are TRBV27 and TRBJ1-2; 7 bases map to TRBD1. This CDR3 spans 16 amino acids. V dropped 5 bases and J dropped 8; count of bases not matched to a gene: 17. The germline V gene encodes CDR1 MNHEY and CDR2 SMNVEV (reference sequence). As DNA, the CDR3 is TGTGCCAGCAGTCCACTCGGGCCACAGGGGCGTGAGGGCTACACCTTC. Encoded protein: CASSPLGPQGREGYTF.

V is TRBV20-1 and J is TRBJ2-5, with D hard to call. The tail of the sequence fits TRBJ2-1 better, so the J call may be wrong. CDR1 is DFQATT, CDR2 SNEGSKA, per germline (reference sequence). CDR3 length: 14 amino acids. CDR3 nucleotide sequence: TGCAGTGCTAGAGATCAGGTCCGACCCTCGGCGCAGTTCTTC. This codes for CSARDQVRPSAQFF.

The chain employs TRBV12-3 or TRBV12-4 and TRBJ1-4, with a tentative D call TRBD1 (5 bases). The V end was cut by 6 bases, the J end by 5 bases, with 13 bases between. This CDR3 is built from 14 residues. The CDR3 sequence: CASRRWGENEKLFF. DNA of the CDR3: TGTGCCAGCAGGCGATGGGGCGAAAATGAAAAACTGTTTTTT.

V gene TRBV12-3 or TRBV12-4 combines with J gene TRBJ2-7; the match to TRBD2 covers 8 bases. The CDR3 consists of 16 residues. With V trimmed by 3 bases and J by 5 bases, 12 bases remained unmatched. DNA for the CDR3: TGTGCCAGCAGTTTGTACCGGACTAGCAACCTTGACGAGCAGTACTTC. Protein: CASSLYRTSNLDEQYF.

This clonotype was observed a few times. This rearrangement joins TRBV6-2 or TRBV6-3 to TRBJ1-5, with D hard to call. V lost 2 bases and J lost 4, with 9 bases in between. This CDR3 spans 14 amino acids. Germline V gene lookup returns CDR1 MNHEY and CDR2 SVGEGT. This CDR3 reads CASSYETENQPQHF. In nucleotides, the CDR3 is TGTGCCAGCAGTTACGAGACGGAAAATCAGCCCCAGCATTTT.

This clonotype was detected once. This sequence joins TRBV4-2 and TRBJ2-3; D remains unclear. V lost 0 bases and J lost 6, with 7 bases in between. Germline V gene sequence: CDR1 LGHNA, CDR2 YNFKEQ. This CDR3 has 13 residues. DNA of the CDR3: TGTGCCAGCAGCCAAGAAGCTTCGGATACGCAGTATTTT. This encodes CASSQEASDTQYF.

This clonotype was counted only a few times. The chain links TRBV7-2 to TRBJ2-5; D unresolved. The DNA end is more similar to TRBJ2-7, so the J call may be wrong. The CDR3 loop spans 15 amino acids. Germline CDR1 reads SGHTA; CDR2 reads FQGNSA. CDR3 protein: CASSFSPTLSYEQYF. CDR3 nucleotides: TGTGCCAGCAGCTTCTCTCCAACCCTCAGTTACGAGCAGTACTTC.

This chain joins TRBV5-1 and TRBJ2-5; D is perhaps TRBD2 (5 bases). The germline V gene encodes CDR1 SGHRS and CDR2 YFSETQ. This CDR3 has 14 amino acids. The V gene lost 2 bases and the J gene lost 3 bases, with 11 bases spanning the gap. The CDR3 loop is CASSFEGLKETQYF. The CDR3 DNA reads as TGCGCCAGCAGCTTCGAAGGACTTAAAGAGACCCAGTACTTC.

This chain links TRBV19 with TRBJ1-1; D uncertain. V gave up 10 bases and J gave up 5 bases, with 17 bases separating them. CDR1 and CDR2 (germline): LNHDA, SQIVND (reference sequence). This CDR3 comprises 13 residues. CDR3 loop: CATSAYLGTEAFF. CDR3 DNA sequence: TGTGCCACATCGGCGTATTTGGGAACTGAAGCTTTCTTT.

Notes on this clonotype: A read error may produce the germline difference seen at one junction end. This chain uses TRBV12-3 or TRBV12-4 with TRBJ1-1; weak D call: TRBD1 (5 bases). CDR3 length: 12 residues. The CDR3, as DNA: TGTGCCGGCAGCCGAACGACAGCGGAAGCTTTCTTT. Amino acid sequence: CAGSRTTAEAFF.